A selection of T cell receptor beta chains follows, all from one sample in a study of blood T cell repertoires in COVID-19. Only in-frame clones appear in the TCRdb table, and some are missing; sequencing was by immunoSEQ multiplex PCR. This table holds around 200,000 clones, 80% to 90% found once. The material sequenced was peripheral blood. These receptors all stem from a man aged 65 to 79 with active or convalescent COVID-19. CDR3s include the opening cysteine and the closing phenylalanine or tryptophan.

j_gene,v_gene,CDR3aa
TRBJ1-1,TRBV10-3,CAISEGGVIDRRTEAFF
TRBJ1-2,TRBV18,CASSLGTELNTF
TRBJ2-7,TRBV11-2,CASSPILTGPVTRSEQYF
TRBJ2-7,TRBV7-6,CASSRRQGLDYEQYF
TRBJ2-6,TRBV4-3,CASSQADRSGANVLTF
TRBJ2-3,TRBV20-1,CSASVLPPRDTQYF
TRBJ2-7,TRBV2,CASRSGNEQYF
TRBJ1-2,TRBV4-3,CASSQDRGYGYTF
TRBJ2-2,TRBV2,CAGCPTGGDTGELFF
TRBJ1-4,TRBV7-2,CASSLQGSREKLFF
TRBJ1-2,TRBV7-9,CASRPTGNYGYTF
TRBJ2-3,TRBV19,CASSIQSTDTQYF
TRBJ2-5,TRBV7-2,CASSFRDRGETQYF
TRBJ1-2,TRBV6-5,CASSYWGGPSQGYTF
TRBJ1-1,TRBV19,CASSSRDRGLVTEAFF
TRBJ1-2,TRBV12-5,CASGLPGGQAFDYGYTF
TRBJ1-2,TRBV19,CASIRTGGGYTF
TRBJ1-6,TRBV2,CASSLFTPLHF
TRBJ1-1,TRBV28,CASSSPGTGVSTEAFF
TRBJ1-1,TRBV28,CASSPRGGSANTEAFF
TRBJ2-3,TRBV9,CASSGPGLHTDTQYF
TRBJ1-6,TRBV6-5,CASWQSAGSPLHF
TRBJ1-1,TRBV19,CASSIQQGWTEAFF
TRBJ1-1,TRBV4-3,CASSRGRPDTEAFF
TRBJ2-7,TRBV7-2,CASSDRGGNEQYF
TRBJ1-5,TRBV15,CATSRVTGIDQPQHF
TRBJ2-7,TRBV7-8,CASSRADVLGGEQYF
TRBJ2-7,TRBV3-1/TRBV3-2,CASSRRTSGYEQYF
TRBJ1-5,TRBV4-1,CASSQDVGRGYQPQHF
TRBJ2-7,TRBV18,CASSLPGQGAYEQYF
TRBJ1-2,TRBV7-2,CASSLVAGAGYTF
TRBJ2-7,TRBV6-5,CASSYRRAGGEQYF
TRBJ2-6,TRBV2,CASNDRAGANVLTF
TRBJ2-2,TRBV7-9,CASTDIRGGELFF
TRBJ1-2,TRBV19,CASMISQGSSYGYTF
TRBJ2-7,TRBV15,CATSRRDFNSEQYF
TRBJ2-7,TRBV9,CASSVAPVIGEQYF
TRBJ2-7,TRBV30,CAWSLGGTGGYEQYF
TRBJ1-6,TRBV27,CASTKTVLLHSPLHF
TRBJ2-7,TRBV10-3,CAIRQNYEQYF
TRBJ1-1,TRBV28,CASSRTGGTEAFF
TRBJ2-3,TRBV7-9,CASSSGGKTDTQYF
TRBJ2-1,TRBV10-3,CATGRDREDNEQFF
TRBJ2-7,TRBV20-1,CSPRGAYEQYF
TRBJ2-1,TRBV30,CAQSNTLAGFYNEQFF
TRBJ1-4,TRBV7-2,CASSLTQVTNEKLFF
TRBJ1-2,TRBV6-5,CASSPSWVGDGYTF
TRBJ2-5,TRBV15,CATSRDVLAGGGETQYF
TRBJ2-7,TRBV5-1,CASSLGASGRARYEQYF
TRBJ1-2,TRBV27,CASSPSGTGYGYTF